The 14 T cell receptor beta chains presented below share a single source sample, sequenced in a study of cytomegalovirus exposure and HLA in healthy donors. The primer mix had 60 Vbeta and 13 Jbeta primers. Sequencing used immunoSEQ multiplex PCR; TCRdb keeps in-frame clones, though not all of them. The data contain 100,000 or so clones, around 76% of them singletons. The source material was PBMCs. The receptors derive from a woman aged 50 to 60 in good health and CMV-seropositive.

V usage is TRBV6-5 and J usage is TRBJ1-2; 8 nucleotides line up with TRBD1. Germline trimming cut 1 base from V and 2 bases from J; bases unmatched to any gene: 3. Looked up from germline, CDR1 is MNHEY and CDR2 is SVGAGI. This CDR3 spans 15 amino acids. DNA for the CDR3: TGTGCCAGCAGTTACTTTGGACAGGGAAACTATGGCTACACCTTC. Translation gives CASSYFGQGNYGYTF.

The V and J genes are TRBV5-4 and TRBJ2-5; 7 nucleotides agree with TRBD2. The germline V gene has CDR1 SGHNT and CDR2 YYREEE (reference sequence). Trimming cost V 5 bases and J 2 bases; bases outside gene matches: 9. The CDR3 covers 15 residues. CDR3 amino acids: CASSSALAVQETQYF. Here the CDR3 DNA reads TGTGCCAGCAGTTCAGCCCTAGCGGTACAAGAGACCCAGTACTTC.

This clone turned up a few times. V gene TRBV2 combines with J gene TRBJ2-3; 11 positions match TRBD2. The CDR3 spans 15 residues. Germline V gives CDR1 SNHLY, CDR2 FYNNEI. The ends lost 9 bases at V and 2 bases at J; junction bases unmatched: 7. The DNA for the CDR3 is TGTGCCAGTGATTATAGCGGGGGGGCCACAGATACGCAGTATTTT. This encodes CASDYSGGATDTQYF.

The rearrangement uses TRBV4-1 and TRBJ2-7; 10 nucleotides agree with TRBD2. Germline V gene sequence: CDR1 MGHRA, CDR2 YSYEKL. The CDR3 spans 15 residues. V trimming: 1 base; J trimming: 2 bases; junction bases outside the gene matches: 2. The CDR3 protein is CASSQVLAGPYEQYF. In nucleotides, the CDR3 is TGCGCCAGCAGCCAAGTACTAGCGGGACCCTACGAGCAGTACTTC.

V is TRBV19 and J is TRBJ1-5; 7 bases fit TRBD1. The CDR3 length is 14 residues. J lost 2 bases, V lost 3 bases, and 1 base had no gene match. Germline V gene sequence: CDR1 LNHDA, CDR2 SQIVND (reference sequence). The CDR3 loop is CASSITGGNQPQHF. The CDR3 coding sequence is TGTGCCAGTAGTATCACAGGGGGCAATCAGCCCCAGCATTTT.

This chain connects TRBV9 to TRBJ1-3; no firm D call. V lost 4 bases, J lost 0 bases, and 8 bases lay in between. Germline lookup yields CDR1 SGDLS and CDR2 YYNGEE. The CDR3 has 14 residues. Here the CDR3 DNA reads TGTGCCAGCAGCTCCGAGAGCTCTGGAAACACCATATATTTT. Translating it yields CASSSESSGNTIYF.

The V gene is TRBV29-1, the J gene TRBJ2-1; D gene unclear. V lost 3 bases, J lost 8 bases, and 14 bases lay in between. Per the germline V gene, CDR1 is SQVTM and CDR2 is ANQGSEA. CDR3 size: 13 residues. Written as DNA, the CDR3 is TGCAGCGTTGACAGGAATATAAACGATGAGCAGTTCTTC. Protein sequence: CSVDRNINDEQFF.

This chain connects TRBV10-3 to TRBJ1-2; no clear D. Trimming took 0 bases from V and 10 from J, leaving 15 bases between them. Germline V gene sequence: CDR1 ENHRY, CDR2 SYGVKD. This CDR3 contains 14 residues. The CDR3 loop is CAISESPGTDVYTF. The CDR3 DNA reads as TGTGCCATCAGTGAGTCGCCGGGAACCGATGTCTACACCTTC.

The genes are TRBV5-1 and TRBJ1-2, with 7 bases fitting TRBD1. This CDR3 region has 16 residues. Germline CDR1 reads SGHRS; CDR2 reads YFSETQ. J was trimmed by 0 bases and V by 4 bases; bases with no gene match: 9. CDR3 sequence reads: CASSSNDRASNYGYTF. CDR3 DNA: TGCGCCAGCAGCAGCAACGACAGGGCTTCTAACTATGGCTACACCTTC.

The DNA for the CDR3 is TGTGCCAGTAGCGTGGACAGGGGACCTACTAACACCGGGGAGCTGTTTTTT. Encoded protein: CASSVDRGPTNTGELFF. The genes are TRBV19 and TRBJ2-2; 9 positions match TRBD1. With V trimmed by 6 bases and J by 2 bases, 10 bases remained unmatched. The germline CDR1 and CDR2 sequences are LNHDA and SQIVND (reference sequence). The CDR3 runs 17 residues.

V and J are TRBV30 and TRBJ2-7; TRBD1 is a possible D gene (5 bases). This CDR3 region has 11 residues. The V end lost 5 bases, the J end lost 1 base, and 6 bases lay between the germline ends. Looked up from germline, CDR1 is GTSNPN and CDR2 is SVGIG (reference sequence). Here the CDR3 reads CAWQGSYEQYF. The CDR3 nucleotides read TGTGCCTGGCAGGGATCCTACGAGCAGTACTTC.

The chain combines TRBV5-4 with TRBJ2-1, with a weak D call TRBD1 (6 bases). The germline V and J ends were trimmed by 0 bases and 5 bases, with 12 bases remaining between them. The germline V gene encodes CDR1 SGHNT and CDR2 YYREEE (reference sequence). The CDR3 is 15 amino acids. CDR3 nucleotide sequence: TGTGCCAGCAGCTTGGGACAGGCCTACGACAATGAGCAGTTCTTC. Protein: CASSLGQAYDNEQFF. Using reference TRBV5-4 and TRBJ2-1 for the parts outside the CDR3, the full variable domain is ETGVTQSPTHLIKTRGQQVTLRCSSQSGHNTVSWYQQALGQGPQFIFQYYREEENGRGNFPPRFSGLQFPNYSSELNVNALELDDSALYLCASSLGQAYDNEQFFGPGTRLTVL.

V usage is TRBV19 and J usage is TRBJ2-7, with 9 bases identical to TRBD2. Per the germline V gene, CDR1 is LNHDA and CDR2 is SQIVND (reference sequence). The CDR3 is made up of 15 amino acids. Trimming at V came to 5 bases and at J to 3 bases, leaving 8 bases not matched to a gene. CDR3 loop: CASSPPGLARYEQYF. CDR3 nucleotides: TGTGCCAGTAGTCCCCCGGGACTAGCCCGCTACGAGCAGTACTTC.

This clone was counted once. Since the CDR3 does not end with the conserved phenylalanine or tryptophan, this likely comes from a read error. The V and J genes are TRBV11-2 and TRBJ2-7; weak D call: TRBD2 (5 bases). Germline V gene data show CDR1 as SGHAT and CDR2 as FQNNGV. The V and J ends lost 3 bases and 3 bases respectively, with 9 bases between them. The CDR3 covers 13 residues. The CDR3 DNA reads TGTGCCAGCAGCTTTGGGGAGAACTACGAGCAGTACCTC. Its protein product is CASSFGENYEQYL.